The subject of this entry is one T cell receptor beta chain. Its specificity is unknown. The data stem from a study of T cell responses to AZD1222 COVID-19 vaccine. Study-level information: Pooled together were second doses at about 4 or about 12 weeks. The study's findings and limits: Nearly half of spike-specific TCRs reportedly go after variant regions that carry no mutations.

Method: immunoSEQ multiplex PCR; TCRdb's copy keeps in-frame clones and lacks some. This table holds about 97,000 clones, about 88% found once. Germline CDR1 is MDHEN and CDR2 is SYDVKM. The germline V and J ends were trimmed by 6 bases and 1 base, with 18 bases remaining between them. CDR3 length: 16 residues. V is TRBV28 and J is TRBJ1-1; D is perhaps TRBD1 (5 bases). This clonotype originated in an adult in good health. Material: peripheral blood, obtained on day 0 of AZD1222 vaccination. This chain's CDR3 is CASRPMGQGRNTEAFF. CDR3 nucleotides: TGTGCCAGCAGACCCATGGGGCAGGGAAGGAACACTGAAGCTTTCTTT.